Below are 28 T cell receptor beta chains sequenced from a single sample in a study of T-cell memory formation after mild COVID-19. MiXCR was run by TCRdb on the 5' RACE reads, yielding one entry per CDR3 protein. The table lists around 210,000 distinct CDR3 sequences, roughly 10% of them singletons, with 3% to 4% in the top ten. The sequencing input was PBMCs or a T cell subset sorted from them (not recorded which). These receptors originate from a man aged 18 to 30 who had mild COVID-19 (a few samples of this study predate the infection). Cell type and time point are not known.

The chain carries TRBV9 and TRBJ2-1; D is possibly TRBD1 (5 bases). CDR3 size: 16 residues. Trimming stripped 4 bases from V and 0 bases from J, with 14 bases between. Germline-derived CDR1 and CDR2 are SGDLS and YYNGEE. This CDR3 is CASSIGHEFSYNEQFF. The CDR3 nucleotides are TGTGCCAGCAGCATTGGACACGAATTCTCCTACAATGAGCAGTTCTTC.

This clonotype has a single count. The V call is TRBV29-1, the J call TRBJ1-1; the match to TRBD1 covers 8 bases. Looked up from germline, CDR1 is SQVTM and CDR2 is ANQGSEA. The J segment lost 5 bases and the V segment lost 5 bases, leaving 7 bases of the junction unmatched. CDR3 length: 13 amino acids. CDR3 residues: CSVSGQGGTEAFF. For the CDR3, the DNA is TGCAGCGTTTCCGGACAGGGAGGGACTGAAGCTTTCTTT.

The chain carries TRBV7-2 and TRBJ2-5; D ambiguous. Trimming took off 1 base at V and 6 bases at J, with 9 bases between the two ends. CDR3 length equals 13 residues. The germline CDR1 and CDR2 sequences are SGHTA and FQGNSA. The CDR3 nucleotides read TGTGCCAGCAGCTTAGATGGGTTACAGACCCAGTACTTC. Translated: CASSLDGLQTQYF.

This clonotype came up a few times. The chain has TRBV3-1 and TRBJ2-7; D uncertain. V was shortened by 1 base and J by 3 bases, with 13 bases between the two germline ends. Germline values: CDR1 LGHDT, CDR2 YNNKEL (reference sequence). CDR3 length: 15 amino acids. The CDR3 nucleotides are TGTGCCAGCAGCCAAGGAGTTTCCGCCGTCTACGAGCAGTACTTC. Residues: CASSQGVSAVYEQYF.

This clonotype was seen more than once but under ten times. The chain has TRBV5-1 and TRBJ2-7; 10 bases map to TRBD2. The germline V gene has CDR1 SGHRS and CDR2 YFSETQ. The CDR3 sequence is 14 residues long. J lost 1 base, V lost 6 bases, and 4 bases had no gene match. As DNA, the CDR3 is TGCGCCAGCAAGAGGACTAGCGGATCCTACGAGCAGTACTTC. It yields the protein CASKRTSGSYEQYF.

This clonotype was recorded many times. V is TRBV9 and J is TRBJ2-3; D might be TRBD2 (5 bases). CDR3 length equals 14 residues. Trimming took off 1 base at V and 4 bases at J, with 10 bases between the two ends. In germline, CDR1 is SGDLS, CDR2 YYNGEE. Written as DNA, the CDR3 is TGTGCCAGCAGCGTAATGTCTAGCCCAGATACGCAGTATTTT. Protein sequence: CASSVMSSPDTQYF.

The gene calls are TRBV5-5 and TRBJ2-1; 9 nucleotides align to TRBD1. The CDR3 is 16 residues long. The ends lost 4 bases at V and 3 bases at J; junction bases unmatched: 8. Per germline, CDR1 SGHKS and CDR2 YYEKEE (reference sequence). This CDR3 is CASSPTRDRVYNEQFF. For the CDR3, the DNA is TGTGCCAGCAGCCCCACCCGGGACAGGGTCTACAATGAGCAGTTCTTC.

The rearrangement joins TRBV5-1 to TRBJ2-3; D is undetermined. This CDR3 contains 14 residues. Germline CDR1 is SGHRS and CDR2 is YFSETQ. V shed 5 bases and J shed 2 bases, with 12 bases lying between them. The chain's CDR3 is CASRSDTSTDTQYF. The CDR3 region has the DNA TGCGCCAGCAGGTCCGACACCTCCACAGATACGCAGTATTTT. Full variable domain (remainder filled in from reference TRBV5-1 and TRBJ2-3): KAGVTQTPRYLIKTRGQQVTLSCSPISGHRSVSWYQQTPGQGLQFLFEYFSETQRNKGNFPGRFSGRQFSNSRSEMNVSTLELGDSALYLCASRSDTSTDTQYFGPGTRLTVL.

At least ten counts were recorded for this clonotype. The chain couples TRBV5-1 to TRBJ1-1; 7 positions agree with TRBD1. Germline V CDR1 and CDR2: SGHRS, YFSETQ. J was trimmed by 3 bases and V by 0 bases; bases with no gene match: 5. The CDR3 has 15 amino acids. The CDR3 loop reads CASSLAFQGDTEAFF. The CDR3 DNA reads as TGCGCCAGCAGCTTGGCTTTTCAGGGGGACACTGAAGCTTTCTTT.

The V call is TRBV4-3, the J call TRBJ1-5, with D possibly being TRBD1 (5 bases). Germline-derived CDR1 and CDR2 are LGHNA and YSLEER. Deletions cut 1 base from V and 5 bases from J, with 15 bases between. The CDR3 consists of 16 residues. The chain's CDR3 is CASSQALTDFDQPQHF. In DNA, the CDR3 is TGCGCCAGCAGCCAAGCCCTGACAGATTTCGATCAGCCCCAGCATTTT.

V gene TRBV27 combines with J gene TRBJ2-5, with a possible D match to TRBD2 (6 bases). The V and J ends lost 3 bases and 3 bases respectively, with 14 bases between them. The germline CDR1 and CDR2 sequences are MNHEY and SMNVEV (reference sequence). The CDR3 extends over 15 amino acids. The DNA of the CDR3 is TGTGCCAGCAGTTTGTACGGGGAGGTAAAAGAGACCCAGTACTTC. It yields the protein CASSLYGEVKETQYF.

There are many counts of this clonotype. V gene TRBV5-1 combines with J gene TRBJ2-3; 11 bases map to TRBD2. This CDR3 comprises 16 residues. In germline, CDR1 is SGHRS, CDR2 YFSETQ. V lost 7 bases to trimming and J lost 1 base; unmatched junction nucleotides: 8. CDR3 loop: CASGTSGGGGTDTQYF. The DNA of the CDR3 is TGCGCCAGCGGTACTAGCGGGGGAGGAGGCACAGATACGCAGTATTTT.

This clonotype showed up many times. The chain joins TRBV4-1 to TRBJ1-1, with 7 bases fitting TRBD1. The germline gives CDR1 MGHRA, CDR2 YSYEKL. CDR3 length: 13 amino acids. J gave up 5 bases and V 1 base, and 1 base lay outside the gene matches. In DNA, the CDR3 is TGCGCCAGCAGCCAAGGGGACAGAACTGAAGCTTTCTTT. This codes for CASSQGDRTEAFF.

V is TRBV7-2 and J is TRBJ2-7, with no clear D. The germline V gene encodes CDR1 SGHTA and CDR2 FQGNSA. V dropped 2 bases and J dropped 2 bases, with 13 bases sitting between them. The CDR3 runs 15 residues. DNA for the CDR3: TGTGCCAGCAGCTTATTCCAGTCGAACACCTACGAGCAGTACGTC. Its translation is CASSLFQSNTYEQYV.

The chain couples TRBV7-2 to TRBJ2-2; 10 nucleotides line up with TRBD2. V shed 7 bases, J shed 7 bases, and the junction held 6 bases outside the gene matches. CDR3 length: 14 residues. Germline V CDR1 and CDR2: SGHTA, FQGNSA. CDR3 sequence: CASTPGLAHGELFF. CDR3 DNA: TGTGCCAGCACACCGGGACTAGCGCACGGGGAGCTGTTTTTT. Drawing the rest from reference TRBV7-2 and TRBJ2-2, the complete variable domain is GAGVSQSPSNKVTEKGKDVELRCDPISGHTALYWYRQSLGQGLEFLIYFQGNSAPDKSGLPSDRFSAERTGGSVSTLTIQRTQQEDSAVYLCASTPGLAHGELFFGEGSRLTVL.

Ten or more counts support this clonotype. This chain uses TRBV19 with TRBJ2-5; D unresolved. Looked up from germline, CDR1 is LNHDA and CDR2 is SQIVND (reference sequence). V dropped 6 bases and J dropped 5 bases, with 13 bases sitting between them. This CDR3 spans 13 amino acids. In nucleotides, the CDR3 is TGTGCCAGTAGCCCGGCAGGACGGGAGACCCAGTACTTC. Its protein is CASSPAGRETQYF.

This clonotype occurred a few times. This sequence joins TRBV2 and TRBJ2-5, with 11 bases lining up with TRBD1. CDR1 is SNHLY and CDR2 is FYNNEI in the germline V gene. The CDR3 has 15 amino acids. The J segment lost 2 bases and the V segment lost 5 bases, leaving 4 bases of the junction unmatched. CDR3 nucleotides: TGTGCCAGCAGTCCCCGGGACAGGGGGCAAGAGACCCAGTACTTC. Its protein is CASSPRDRGQETQYF.

V usage is TRBV2 and J usage is TRBJ1-4; no firm D call. The CDR3 sequence is 14 residues long. V was shortened by 6 bases and J by 1 base, with 9 bases between the two germline ends. Germline V gives CDR1 SNHLY, CDR2 FYNNEI. As DNA, the CDR3 is TGTGCCAGCAGGTTCGGAGAAACTAATGAAAAACTGTTTTTT. Amino acids: CASRFGETNEKLFF.

This clonotype occurred many times. V and J are TRBV6-6 and TRBJ1-1; D unresolved. Germline V lookup: CDR1 MNHNY, CDR2 SVGAGI (reference sequence). This CDR3 contains 14 residues. Trimming stripped 3 bases from V and 10 bases from J, with 18 bases between. CDR3 coding DNA: TGTGCCAGCAGTTATCGTCGGCAGGCGGGTACAGCTTTCTTT. Residues: CASSYRRQAGTAFF.

The chain links TRBV11-3 to TRBJ2-3, with 12 bases lining up with TRBD2. Losses at the gene ends were 5 bases for V and 4 bases for J; bases not matched to a gene: 7. CDR3 length: 16 amino acids. The germline gives CDR1 SGHNT, CDR2 YENEEA. The CDR3 DNA reads as TGTGCCAGCAGCCCTAACCCTAGCGGGGGGGCAGATACGCAGTATTTT. It encodes CASSPNPSGGADTQYF.

This clonotype was picked up a small number of times. V is TRBV7-2 and J is TRBJ2-3; D is unresolved. CDR1 SGHTA and CDR2 FQGNSA come from the germline V gene. There are 13 residues in the CDR3. Trimming stripped 5 bases from V and 6 bases from J, with 12 bases between. CDR3 sequence: CASSPRRWDTQYF. In DNA, the CDR3 is TGTGCCAGCAGCCCGAGGCGTTGGGATACGCAGTATTTT.

This clonotype was counted between two and nine times. The J gene is TRBJ2-5, the V gene TRBV20-1; the D gene could be TRBD1 or TRBD2 (6 bases each). This CDR3 has 13 residues. V dropped 1 base and J dropped 4 bases, with 10 bases sitting between them. Per the germline V gene, CDR1 is DFQATT and CDR2 is SNEGSKA (reference sequence). The CDR3 nucleotides read TGCAGTGCTAGAGTCGGGGGCAGAGAGACCCAGTACTTC. Its translation: CSARVGGRETQYF.

J is TRBJ1-2 and V is TRBV12-3 or TRBV12-4; 7 bases fit TRBD1. This CDR3 is 20 amino acids long. The J segment lost 4 bases and the V segment lost 3 bases, leaving 23 bases of the junction unmatched. The CDR3 protein is CASSFGARQGLLSDGYGYTF. The CDR3 DNA follows: TGTGCCAGCAGTTTCGGGGCCCGACAGGGTCTCTTAAGTGATGGCTATGGCTACACCTTC.

This clonotype has only a few counts. This chain links TRBV3-1 with TRBJ2-4; the D is unclear. V was cut by 0 bases and J by 0 bases, with 9 bases left in between. The germline gives CDR1 LGHDT, CDR2 YNNKEL (reference sequence). The CDR3 covers 16 residues. CDR3 loop: CASSQDPQLAKNIQYF. The CDR3 DNA sequence: TGTGCCAGCAGCCAAGATCCCCAGCTAGCCAAAAACATTCAGTACTTC.

The gene calls are TRBV30 and TRBJ2-3; either TRBD1 or TRBD2 may fit D (5 bases each). The CDR3 spans 14 residues. Germline values: CDR1 GTSNPN, CDR2 SVGIG (reference sequence). Trimming stripped 2 bases from V and 5 bases from J, with 14 bases between. DNA for the CDR3: TGTGCCTGGAGTTGGGCAGCGAGGGGAGATACGCAGTATTTT. Residues: CAWSWAARGDTQYF.

Only a few counts were recorded for this clonotype. This rearrangement joins TRBV3-1 to TRBJ2-3; a weak D match, TRBD1 (9 bases). Germline V gene data show CDR1 as LGHDT and CDR2 as YNNKEL (reference sequence). V lost 2 bases, J lost 2 bases, and 32 bases lay in between. The CDR3 consists of 22 residues. The CDR3 DNA follows: TGTGCCAGCAGCCAACTAACTTGGGAGGGACAGGGCTTAGCGGGGTCCACAGATACGCAGTATTTT. Protein product: CASSQLTWEGQGLAGSTDTQYF.

This clonotype was counted only a few times. The rearrangement uses TRBV7-2 and TRBJ1-5, with 8 bases identical to TRBD1. Germline assignment: CDR1 SGHTA and CDR2 FQGNSA. The CDR3 runs 17 residues. The V and J ends lost 1 base and 7 bases, in that order; junction bases with no gene match: 12. CDR3 protein: CASSLVGGGQGGQPQHF. DNA of the CDR3: TGTGCCAGCAGCTTAGTTGGAGGCGGACAGGGAGGGCAGCCCCAGCATTTT.

J is TRBJ2-5 and V is TRBV3-1, with TRBD2 matching 8 bases. In germline, CDR1 is LGHDT, CDR2 YNNKEL (reference sequence). The CDR3 is 12 amino acids. Trimming removed 8 bases from V and 5 bases from J; junction bases left unmatched: 4. CDR3 residues: CASGRGAETQYF. CDR3 coding DNA: TGTGCCAGCGGGCGGGGGGCCGAGACCCAGTACTTC.